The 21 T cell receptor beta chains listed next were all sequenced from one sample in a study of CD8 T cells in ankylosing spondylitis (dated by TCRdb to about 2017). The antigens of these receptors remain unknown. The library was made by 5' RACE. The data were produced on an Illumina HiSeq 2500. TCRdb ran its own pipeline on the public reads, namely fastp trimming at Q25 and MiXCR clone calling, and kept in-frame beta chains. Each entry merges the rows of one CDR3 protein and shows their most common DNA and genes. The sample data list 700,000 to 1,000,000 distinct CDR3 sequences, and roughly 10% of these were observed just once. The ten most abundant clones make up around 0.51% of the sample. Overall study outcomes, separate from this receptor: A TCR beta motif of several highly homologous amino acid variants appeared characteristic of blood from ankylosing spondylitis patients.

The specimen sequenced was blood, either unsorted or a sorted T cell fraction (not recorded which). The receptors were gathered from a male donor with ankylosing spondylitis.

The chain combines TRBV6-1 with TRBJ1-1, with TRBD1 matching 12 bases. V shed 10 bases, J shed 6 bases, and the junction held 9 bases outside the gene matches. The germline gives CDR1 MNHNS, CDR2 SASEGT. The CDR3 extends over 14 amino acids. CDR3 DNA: TGTGCCACCCACCGGGGACAGGGGGCAGCTGAAGCTTTCTTT. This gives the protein CATHRGQGAAEAFF.

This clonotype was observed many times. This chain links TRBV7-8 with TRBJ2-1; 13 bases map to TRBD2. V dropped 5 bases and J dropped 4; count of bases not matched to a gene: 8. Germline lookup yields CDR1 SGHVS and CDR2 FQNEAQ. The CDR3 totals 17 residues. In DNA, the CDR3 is TGTGCCAGCAGCCCGACTAGCGGGAGGATCAGATACAATGAGCAGTTCTTC. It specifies CASSPTSGRIRYNEQFF. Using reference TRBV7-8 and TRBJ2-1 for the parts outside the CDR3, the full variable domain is GAGVSQSPRYKVAKRGQDVALRCDPISGHVSLFWYQQALGQGPEFLTYFQNEAQLDKSGLPSDRFFAERPEGSVSTLKIQRTQQEDSAVYLCASSPTSGRIRYNEQFFGPGTRLTVL.

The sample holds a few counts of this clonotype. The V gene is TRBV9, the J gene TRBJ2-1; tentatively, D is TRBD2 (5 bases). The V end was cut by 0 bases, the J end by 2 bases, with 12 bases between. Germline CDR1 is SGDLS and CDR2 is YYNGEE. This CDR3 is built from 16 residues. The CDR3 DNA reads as TGTGCCAGCAGCGTAGGGGAACTAGTGCCCTACAATGAGCAGTTCTTC. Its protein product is CASSVGELVPYNEQFF.

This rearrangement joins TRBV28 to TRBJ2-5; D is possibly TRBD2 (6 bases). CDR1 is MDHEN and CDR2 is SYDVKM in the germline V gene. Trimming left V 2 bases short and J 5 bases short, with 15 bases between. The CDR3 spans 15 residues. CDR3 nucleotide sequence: TGTGCCAGCAGTTTACCGACCCGGGACTTTGAGACCCAGTACTTC. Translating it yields CASSLPTRDFETQYF.

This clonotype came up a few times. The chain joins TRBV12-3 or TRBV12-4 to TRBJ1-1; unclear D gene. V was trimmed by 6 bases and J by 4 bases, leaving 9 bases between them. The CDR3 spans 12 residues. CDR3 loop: CASSIEGTEAFF. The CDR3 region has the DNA TGTGCCAGCAGCATCGAGGGCACTGAAGCTTTCTTT.

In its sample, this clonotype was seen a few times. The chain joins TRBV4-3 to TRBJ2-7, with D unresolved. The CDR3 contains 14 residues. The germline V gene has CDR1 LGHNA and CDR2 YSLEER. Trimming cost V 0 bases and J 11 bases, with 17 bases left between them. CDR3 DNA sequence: TGCGCCAGCAGCCAAGAGAACCTTAGGGCCCCTAAGTACTTC. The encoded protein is CASSQENLRAPKYF.

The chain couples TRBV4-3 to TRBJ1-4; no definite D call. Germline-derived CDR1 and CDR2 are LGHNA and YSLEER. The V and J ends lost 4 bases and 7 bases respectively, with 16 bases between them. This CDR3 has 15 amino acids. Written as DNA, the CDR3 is TGCGCCAGCAGCCTACGAGGGCGTCTGGGTGAAAAACTGTTTTTT. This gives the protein CASSLRGRLGEKLFF.

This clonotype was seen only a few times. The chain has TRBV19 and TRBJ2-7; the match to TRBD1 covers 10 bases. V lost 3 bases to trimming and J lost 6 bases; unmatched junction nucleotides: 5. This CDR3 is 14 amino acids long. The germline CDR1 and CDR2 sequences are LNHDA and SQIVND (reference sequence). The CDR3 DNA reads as TGTGCCAGTAGTATCCCGGGACAGGGGCGCGAGCAGTACTTC. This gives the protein CASSIPGQGREQYF. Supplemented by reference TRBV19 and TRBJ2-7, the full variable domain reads DGGITQSPKYLFRKEGQNVTLSCEQNLNHDAMYWYRQDPGQGLRLIYYSQIVNDFQKGDIAEGYSVSREKKESFPLTVTSAQKNPTAFYLCASSIPGQGREQYFGPGTRLTVT.

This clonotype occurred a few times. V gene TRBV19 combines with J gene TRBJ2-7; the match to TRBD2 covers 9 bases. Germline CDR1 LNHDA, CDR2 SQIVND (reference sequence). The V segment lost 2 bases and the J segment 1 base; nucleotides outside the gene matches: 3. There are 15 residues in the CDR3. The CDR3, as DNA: TGTGCCAGTAGTATACGCAGCGGGGGGTCCTACGAGCAGTACTTC. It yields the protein CASSIRSGGSYEQYF. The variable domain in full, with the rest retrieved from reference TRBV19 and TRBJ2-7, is DGGITQSPKYLFRKEGQNVTLSCEQNLNHDAMYWYRQDPGQGLRLIYYSQIVNDFQKGDIAEGYSVSREKKESFPLTVTSAQKNPTAFYLCASSIRSGGSYEQYFGPGTRLTVT.

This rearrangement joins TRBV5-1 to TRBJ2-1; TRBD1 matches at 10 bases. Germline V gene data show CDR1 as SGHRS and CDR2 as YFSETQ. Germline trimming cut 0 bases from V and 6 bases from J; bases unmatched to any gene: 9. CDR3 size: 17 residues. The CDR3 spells CASSLGPGTGDTNEQFF. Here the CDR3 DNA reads TGCGCCAGCAGCTTGGGCCCGGGGACAGGGGACACCAATGAGCAGTTCTTC.

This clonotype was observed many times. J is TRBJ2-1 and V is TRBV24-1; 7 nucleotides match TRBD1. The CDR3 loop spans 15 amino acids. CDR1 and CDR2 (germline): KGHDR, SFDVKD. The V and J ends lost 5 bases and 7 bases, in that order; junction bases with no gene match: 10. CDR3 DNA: TGTGCCACCAGTGCGGCAGGGGGTAAGGGGAATGAGCAGTTCTTC. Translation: CATSAAGGKGNEQFF.

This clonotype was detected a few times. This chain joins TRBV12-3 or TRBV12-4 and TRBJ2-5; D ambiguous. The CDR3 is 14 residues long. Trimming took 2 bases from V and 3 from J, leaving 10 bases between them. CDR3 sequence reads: CASSLYPAKETQYF. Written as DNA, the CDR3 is TGTGCCAGCAGTTTATATCCAGCCAAAGAGACCCAGTACTTC.

CDR3 DNA sequence: TGTGCCTGGAGTGTACTTCGGATCCATGGCTACACCTTC. Amino acid sequence: CAWSVLRIHGYTF. This sequence joins TRBV30 and TRBJ1-2; D is undetermined. The germline V gene encodes CDR1 GTSNPN and CDR2 SVGIG (reference sequence). CDR3 length: 13 amino acids. The germline V and J ends were trimmed by 0 bases and 6 bases, with 11 bases remaining between them.

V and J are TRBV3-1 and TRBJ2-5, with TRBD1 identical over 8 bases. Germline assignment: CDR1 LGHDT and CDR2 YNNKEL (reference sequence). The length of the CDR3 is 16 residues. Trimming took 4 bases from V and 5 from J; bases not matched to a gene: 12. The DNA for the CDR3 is TGTGCCAGCAGCCTCGACAGGGGCATTGCTGGGGAGACCCAGTACTTC. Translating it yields CASSLDRGIAGETQYF.

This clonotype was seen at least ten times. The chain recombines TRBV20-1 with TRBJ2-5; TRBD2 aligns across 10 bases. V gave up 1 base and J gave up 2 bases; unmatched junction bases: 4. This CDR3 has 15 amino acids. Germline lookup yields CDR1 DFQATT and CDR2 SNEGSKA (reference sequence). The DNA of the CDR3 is TGCAGTGCTAGAGTGCGGACTAGCGGACAAGAGACCCAGTACTTC. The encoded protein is CSARVRTSGQETQYF.

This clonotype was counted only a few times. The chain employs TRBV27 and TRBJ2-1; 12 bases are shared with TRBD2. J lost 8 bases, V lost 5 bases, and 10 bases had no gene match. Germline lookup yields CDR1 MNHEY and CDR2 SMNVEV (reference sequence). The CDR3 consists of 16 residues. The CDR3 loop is CASSRRLAGAFHEQFF. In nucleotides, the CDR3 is TGTGCCAGCAGTAGGAGACTAGCGGGAGCCTTCCATGAGCAGTTCTTC.

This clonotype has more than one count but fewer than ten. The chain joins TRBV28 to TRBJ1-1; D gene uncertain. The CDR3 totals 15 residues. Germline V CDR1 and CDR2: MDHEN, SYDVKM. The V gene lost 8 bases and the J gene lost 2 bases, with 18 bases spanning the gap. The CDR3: CASFTVRWGNTEAFF. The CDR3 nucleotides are TGTGCCAGCTTTACAGTGAGGTGGGGAAACACTGAAGCTTTCTTT. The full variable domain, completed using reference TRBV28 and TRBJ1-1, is DVKVTQSSRYLVKRTGEKVFLECVQDMDHENMFWYRQDPGLGLRLIYFSYDVKMKEKGDIPEGYSVSREKKERFSLILESASTNQTSMYLCASFTVRWGNTEAFFGQGTRLTVV.

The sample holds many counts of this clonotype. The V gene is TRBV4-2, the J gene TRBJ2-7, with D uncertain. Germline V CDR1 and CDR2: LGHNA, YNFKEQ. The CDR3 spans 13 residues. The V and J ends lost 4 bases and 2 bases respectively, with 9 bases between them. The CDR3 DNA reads TGTGCCAGCAGCCCGCGACAAGCCTACGAGCAGTACTTC. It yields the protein CASSPRQAYEQYF.

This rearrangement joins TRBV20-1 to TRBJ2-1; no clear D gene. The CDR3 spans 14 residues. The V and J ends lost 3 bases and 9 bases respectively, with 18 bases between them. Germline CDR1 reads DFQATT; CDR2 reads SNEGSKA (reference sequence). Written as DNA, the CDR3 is TGCAGTGCTAGTACACCCCTCGACCTCACTGAGCAGTTCTTC. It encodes CSASTPLDLTEQFF.

The CDR3 here is CSALTGWQETQYF. The DNA of the CDR3 is TGCAGTGCGTTGACAGGGTGGCAAGAGACCCAGTACTTC. This chain uses TRBV20-1 with TRBJ2-5; TRBD1 matches 7 bases. CDR1 and CDR2 (germline): DFQATT, SNEGSKA (reference sequence). This CDR3 is built from 13 residues. V lost 6 bases, J lost 2 bases, and 6 bases stayed unmatched.

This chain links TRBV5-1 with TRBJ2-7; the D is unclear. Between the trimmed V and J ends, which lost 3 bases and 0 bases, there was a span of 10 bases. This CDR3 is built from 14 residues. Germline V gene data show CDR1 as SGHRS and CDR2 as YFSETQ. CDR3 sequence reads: CASSSKESSYEQYF. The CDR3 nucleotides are TGCGCCAGCAGCTCTAAGGAGAGCTCCTACGAGCAGTACTTC. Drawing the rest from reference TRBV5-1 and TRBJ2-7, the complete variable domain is KAGVTQTPRYLIKTRGQQVTLSCSPISGHRSVSWYQQTPGQGLQFLFEYFSETQRNKGNFPGRFSGRQFSNSRSEMNVSTLELGDSALYLCASSSKESSYEQYFGPGTRLTVT.